The next 27 T cell receptor beta chains were all read from a single sample in a study of blood T cell repertoires in COVID-19. Using immunoSEQ multiplex PCR, the repertoire was profiled, and TCRdb retains in-frame clones only, with some absent. The sample includes approximately 330,000 clones, over 85% of them seen just once. The specimen was PBMCs or T cells enriched from blood (not recorded which). Receptor source: a woman in her twenties or thirties who had recovered from COVID-19.

This sequence joins TRBV15 and TRBJ2-5, with TRBD2 as a possible D gene (5 bases). This CDR3 comprises 14 residues. Trimming pared 0 bases from V and 5 bases from J, leaving 10 bases between. Germline V gene data show CDR1 as LNHNV and CDR2 as YYDKDF (reference sequence). The CDR3 here is CATSRDRTGETQYF. The DNA for the CDR3 is TGTGCCACCAGCAGAGATCGTACGGGGGAGACCCAGTACTTC.

This sequence joins TRBV5-1 and TRBJ1-4; no reliable D call. V lost 4 bases to trimming and J lost 0 bases, with 13 bases between them. The V gene's germline CDR1 is SGHRS and CDR2 YFSETQ. The CDR3 runs 16 residues. DNA for the CDR3: TGCGCCAGCAGCCCGTCCGGCGGGGCAACTAATGAAAAACTGTTTTTT. Protein: CASSPSGGATNEKLFF.

The V call is TRBV28, the J call TRBJ1-1; D uncertain. Germline CDR1 MDHEN, CDR2 SYDVKM. Trimming shortened V by 6 bases and J by 5 bases, and 13 bases separated the two germline ends. CDR3 size: 13 residues. CDR3 protein: CASSPPGETEAFF. The CDR3, as DNA: TGTGCCAGCAGCCCCCCCGGGGAAACTGAAGCTTTCTTT. The full variable domain, rest sourced from reference TRBV28 and TRBJ1-1, is DVKVTQSSRYLVKRTGEKVFLECVQDMDHENMFWYRQDPGLGLRLIYFSYDVKMKEKGDIPEGYSVSREKKERFSLILESASTNQTSMYLCASSPPGETEAFFGQGTRLTVV.

J is TRBJ2-7 and V is TRBV28; 8 bases line up with TRBD1. The germline gives CDR1 MDHEN, CDR2 SYDVKM. The CDR3 has 15 residues. With V trimmed by 5 bases and J by 0 bases, 6 bases remained unmatched. In nucleotides, the CDR3 is TGTGCCAGCAGTACGACAGGGGAAAGCTCCTACGAGCAGTACTTC. Translating gives CASSTTGESSYEQYF.

This clone was counted a single time. The chain employs TRBV7-9 and TRBJ1-2; 8 nucleotides align to TRBD1. Germline V lookup: CDR1 SEHNR, CDR2 FQNEAQ (reference sequence). The V and J ends lost 4 bases and 5 bases, in that order; junction bases with no gene match: 9. The CDR3 consists of 15 residues. CDR3 nucleotide sequence: TGTGCCAGCAGCTGGGGGACAGGACCCTATTATGGCTACACCTTC. Amino acid sequence: CASSWGTGPYYGYTF. Full variable domain (rest looked up from reference TRBV7-9 and TRBJ1-2): DTGVSQNPRHKITKRGQNVTFRCDPISEHNRLYWYRQTLGQGPEFLTYFQNEAQLEKSRLLSDRFSAERPKGSFSTLEIQRTEQGDSAMYLCASSWGTGPYYGYTFGSGTRLTVV.

CDR3 loop: CATSEYRGLGYGYTF. The CDR3 nucleotides are TGTGCCACCAGTGAGTACAGGGGGCTCGGCTATGGCTACACCTTC. The V gene is TRBV24-1, the J gene TRBJ1-2; 9 bases align to TRBD1. J lost 4 bases, V lost 4 bases, and 6 bases had no gene match. The germline V gene has CDR1 KGHDR and CDR2 SFDVKD. This CDR3 spans 15 amino acids.

The rearrangement uses TRBV27 and TRBJ1-1, with D possibly TRBD1 on 5 matching bases. V was cut by 9 bases and J by 0 bases, with 11 bases left in between. The germline gives CDR1 MNHEY, CDR2 SMNVEV (reference sequence). This CDR3 has 13 amino acids. CDR3 sequence reads: CASRQNLNTEAFF. CDR3 nucleotides: TGTGCCAGTCGACAGAACTTGAACACTGAAGCTTTCTTT.

This chain uses TRBV29-1 with TRBJ2-7; maybe TRBD1 (6 bases). The germline CDR1 and CDR2 sequences are SQVTM and ANQGSEA. CDR3 length equals 12 residues. The V and J ends lost 3 bases and 6 bases respectively, with 12 bases between them. The CDR3 loop is CSVDRGPGEQYF. CDR3 coding DNA: TGCAGCGTTGACAGGGGTCCCGGCGAGCAGTACTTC.

For this clone: Additional DNA sequences in this sample encode the identical CDR3. V is TRBV19 and J is TRBJ2-1; 10 nucleotides match TRBD2. V was pared by 3 bases and J by 1 base, with 0 bases of the junction left unmatched. Germline V lookup: CDR1 LNHDA, CDR2 SQIVND (reference sequence). The CDR3 covers 15 residues. The CDR3 region has the DNA TGTGCCAGTAGTATGACTAGCGGGTCCTACAATGAGCAGTTCTTC. This translates into CASSMTSGSYNEQFF.

The chain has TRBV11-2 and TRBJ2-1, with a tentative D call TRBD1 (6 bases). Germline-derived CDR1 and CDR2 are SGHAT and FQNNGV. Trimming cost V 5 bases and J 9 bases, with 8 bases left between them. The CDR3 length is 11 residues. CDR3 in DNA: TGTGCCAGCAGCAGAGGGGGTGAGCAGTTCTTC. Its protein is CASSRGGEQFF.

DNA for the CDR3: TGTGCCAGCAGCGACAGTAAGACAGGGAACACTGAAGCTTTCTTT. It encodes CASSDSKTGNTEAFF. V usage is TRBV7-9 and J usage is TRBJ1-1; D is possibly TRBD1 (6 bases). Germline V gene lookup returns CDR1 SEHNR and CDR2 FQNEAQ (reference sequence). V lost 5 bases and J 1 base, leaving 14 bases between the germline ends. The CDR3 length is 15 residues.

The chain carries TRBV4-2 and TRBJ2-7; TRBD2 is a possible D gene (6 bases). CDR1 is LGHNA, CDR2 YNFKEQ, per germline. The CDR3 totals 14 residues. Trimming cost V 4 bases and J 1 base, with 11 bases left between them. The CDR3 nucleotides read TGTGCCAGCAGCCCTGGGACTTATTCCTACGAGCAGTACTTC. This gives the protein CASSPGTYSYEQYF.

This chain links TRBV28 with TRBJ1-1, with D unresolved. The CDR3 sequence is 14 residues long. V lost 2 bases to trimming and J lost 7 bases, with 14 bases between them. The germline V gene has CDR1 MDHEN and CDR2 SYDVKM. The CDR3 nucleotides read TGTGCCAGCAGTTTAACCCCTCCCCCCAGTGAAGCTTTCTTT. This translates into CASSLTPPPSEAFF.

The chain recombines TRBV6-2 or TRBV6-3 with TRBJ2-7; 8 nucleotides line up with TRBD2. The length of the CDR3 is 16 residues. After removal of 1 base from V and 5 bases from J, the junction contained 10 bases not matched to a gene. Germline V lookup: CDR1 MNHEY, CDR2 SVGEGT. CDR3 loop: CASSYWGSGSYHEQYF. In DNA form, the CDR3 reads TGTGCCAGCAGTTACTGGGGGAGCGGGAGCTACCACGAGCAGTACTTC.

The CDR3 loop reads CASSLDRAAGNTIYF. In DNA form, the CDR3 reads TGCGCCAGCAGCTTGGACAGGGCTGCTGGAAACACCATATATTTT. This chain joins TRBV5-1 and TRBJ1-3, with a tentative D call TRBD1 (6 bases). The CDR3 sequence is 15 residues long. Germline assignment: CDR1 SGHRS and CDR2 YFSETQ. Trimming pared 0 bases from V and 2 bases from J, leaving 9 bases between.

The sample holds a few counts of this clone. The gene calls are TRBV5-6 and TRBJ1-6, with D possibly matching TRBD1 (6 bases). V lost 5 bases and J 7 bases, leaving 10 bases between the germline ends. In germline, CDR1 is SGHDT, CDR2 YYEEEE. The CDR3 sequence is 13 residues long. DNA of the CDR3: TGTGCCAGCAGTGGACAGCTAAATTCACCCCTCCACTTT. This translates into CASSGQLNSPLHF.

The genes are TRBV5-6 and TRBJ1-2, with 7 bases fitting TRBD1. The V gene end was trimmed by 4 bases and the J gene end by 7 bases; junction bases not matched to a gene: 7. Germline V lookup: CDR1 SGHDT, CDR2 YYEEEE. CDR3 length equals 13 residues. CDR3 residues: CASSPQTGSGYTF. The CDR3 DNA reads TGTGCCAGCAGCCCCCAGACAGGGAGTGGCTACACCTTC. Filled out from reference TRBV5-6 and TRBJ1-2, the complete variable domain reads DAGVTQSPTHLIKTRGQQVTLRCSPKSGHDTVSWYQQALGQGPQFIFQYYEEEERQRGNFPDRFSGHQFPNYSSELNVNALLLGDSALYLCASSPQTGSGYTFGSGTRLTVV.

The rearrangement uses TRBV28 and TRBJ1-4, with 12 bases lining up with TRBD1. The CDR3 runs 20 residues. From germline, CDR1 is MDHEN and CDR2 SYDVKM. After removal of 5 bases from V and 2 bases from J, the junction contained 15 bases not matched to a gene. CDR3 amino acids: CASSTIRRDRGLGTNEKLFF. In DNA form, the CDR3 reads TGTGCCAGCAGTACCATACGCCGGGACAGGGGGCTTGGCACTAATGAAAAACTGTTTTTT. Based on the CDR3 plus reference TRBV28 and TRBJ1-4, the full variable domain is DVKVTQSSRYLVKRTGEKVFLECVQDMDHENMFWYRQDPGLGLRLIYFSYDVKMKEKGDIPEGYSVSREKKERFSLILESASTNQTSMYLCASSTIRRDRGLGTNEKLFFGSGTQLSVL.

The rearrangement joins TRBV6-5 to TRBJ2-7; D possibly corresponds to TRBD1 (5 bases). CDR3 length: 13 residues. CDR1 is MNHEY, CDR2 SVGAGI, per germline. V lost 6 bases to trimming and J lost 0 bases, with 9 bases between them. CDR3 nucleotide sequence: TGTGCCAGCAGCTACAGGAGCTCCTACGAGCAGTACTTC. Translating gives CASSYRSSYEQYF.

In this sample, this clone turned up once. The rearrangement links TRBV24-1 to TRBJ2-1, with TRBD2 identical over 11 bases. Germline V gives CDR1 KGHDR, CDR2 SFDVKD. J lost 4 bases, V lost 3 bases, and 4 bases had no gene match. This CDR3 spans 16 amino acids. CDR3 protein: CATSDPLAGVYNEQFF. Here the CDR3 DNA reads TGTGCCACCAGTGATCCACTAGCGGGGGTTTACAATGAGCAGTTCTTC.

The chain has TRBV7-2 and TRBJ2-2, with D unclear. Germline CDR1 reads SGHTA; CDR2 reads FQGNSA. The CDR3 is 13 residues long. Trimming took 2 bases from V and 6 from J, leaving 7 bases between them. CDR3 DNA: TGTGCCAGCAGCTTAAATATAGCCGGGGAGCTGTTTTTT. It specifies CASSLNIAGELFF. Drawing the rest from reference TRBV7-2 and TRBJ2-2, the complete variable domain is GAGVSQSPSNKVTEKGKDVELRCDPISGHTALYWYRQSLGQGLEFLIYFQGNSAPDKSGLPSDRFSAERTGGSVSTLTIQRTQQEDSAVYLCASSLNIAGELFFGEGSRLTVL.

This chain uses TRBV11-2 with TRBJ1-3; 7 bases map to TRBD1. Unmatched junction bases numbered 14, after V lost 6 bases and J lost 3 bases. The CDR3 is 17 amino acids. Germline-derived CDR1 and CDR2 are SGHAT and FQNNGV. The CDR3 is CASSSQRGQKFGNTIYF. The CDR3 coding sequence is TGTGCCAGCAGTTCCCAAAGGGGACAGAAATTTGGAAACACCATATATTTT.

The gene calls are TRBV5-4 and TRBJ1-1; a weak D match, TRBD1 (5 bases). V shed 4 bases and J shed 2 bases, with 9 bases lying between them. The CDR3 is 13 amino acids. Per germline, CDR1 SGHNT and CDR2 YYREEE (reference sequence). CDR3 region: CASSIGGNTEAFF. The CDR3 DNA is TGTGCCAGCAGCATCGGGGGTAACACTGAAGCTTTCTTT.

This rearrangement joins TRBV18 to TRBJ2-3; D is uncertain. This CDR3 has 14 amino acids. Deletions cut 0 bases from V and 4 bases from J, with 8 bases between. Looked up from germline, CDR1 is KGHSH and CDR2 is LQKENI. CDR3 sequence (DNA): TGTGCCAGCTCACCACCAGCGTCAGCAGATACGCAGTATTTT. This translates into CASSPPASADTQYF.

This chain connects TRBV20-1 to TRBJ1-2, with D perhaps matching TRBD1 (6 bases). CDR1 and CDR2 from the germline V gene are DFQATT and SNEGSKA (reference sequence). This CDR3 is built from 11 residues. V lost 7 bases, J lost 1 base, and 7 bases lay in between. The DNA for the CDR3 is TGCAGTGGGACAGTTAACTATGGCTACACCTTC. This sequence encodes CSGTVNYGYTF.

CDR3 region: CASSASGTGRYEQYF. The CDR3 DNA follows: TGTGCCAGCAGCGCTTCCGGGACAGGGCGTTACGAGCAGTACTTC. The V gene is TRBV9, the J gene TRBJ2-7, with 9 bases fitting TRBD1. V lost 3 bases and J lost 4; bases outside the gene matches: 8. Germline loops: CDR1 SGDLS, CDR2 YYNGEE. There are 15 residues in the CDR3. Full variable domain (outside the CDR3, taken from reference TRBV9 and TRBJ2-7): DSGVTQTPKHLITATGQRVTLRCSPRSGDLSVYWYQQSLDQGLQFLIQYYNGEERAKGNILERFSAQQFPDLHSELNLSSLELGDSALYFCASSASGTGRYEQYFGPGTRLTVT.

This clone was counted a few times. The chain uses TRBV6-5 and TRBJ2-1, with 10 bases fitting TRBD2. Germline V lookup: CDR1 MNHEY, CDR2 SVGAGI. V was pared by 6 bases and J by 5 bases, with 4 bases of the junction left unmatched. This CDR3 has 14 residues. In DNA, the CDR3 is TGTGCCAGCAGCCAAACTAGCGGGAACAATGAGCAGTTCTTC. Translated, it gives CASSQTSGNNEQFF.